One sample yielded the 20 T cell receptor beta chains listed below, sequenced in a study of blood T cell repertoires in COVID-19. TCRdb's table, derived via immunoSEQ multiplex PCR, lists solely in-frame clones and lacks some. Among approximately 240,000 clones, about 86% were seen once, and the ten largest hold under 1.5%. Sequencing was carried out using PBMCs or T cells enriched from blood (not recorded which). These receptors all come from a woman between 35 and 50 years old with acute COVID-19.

The chain's CDR3 is CASSVTGDYGYTF. CDR3 in DNA: TGTGCCAGCAGCGTGACAGGGGACTATGGCTACACCTTC. The chain recombines TRBV5-6 with TRBJ1-2; 8 nucleotides line up with TRBD1. CDR3 length: 13 residues. V shed 4 bases and J 3 bases; nucleotides not matched to a gene: 2. The germline CDR1 and CDR2 sequences are SGHDT and YYEEEE.

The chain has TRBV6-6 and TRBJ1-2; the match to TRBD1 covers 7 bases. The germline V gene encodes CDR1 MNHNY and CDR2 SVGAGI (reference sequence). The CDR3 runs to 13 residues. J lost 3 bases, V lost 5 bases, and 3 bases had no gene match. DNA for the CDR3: TGTGCCAGCAGTACCGGGACAGACTATGGCTACACCTTC. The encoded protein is CASSTGTDYGYTF.

The CDR3, as DNA: TGTGCCAGCAGTGAAGAGAGAGGGTATGGCTACACCTTC. It translates to CASSEERGYGYTF. The chain employs TRBV25-1 and TRBJ1-2; D is unclear. V lost 2 bases to trimming and J lost 5 bases, with 9 bases between them. The CDR3 runs 13 residues. In germline, CDR1 is MGHDK, CDR2 SYGVNS.

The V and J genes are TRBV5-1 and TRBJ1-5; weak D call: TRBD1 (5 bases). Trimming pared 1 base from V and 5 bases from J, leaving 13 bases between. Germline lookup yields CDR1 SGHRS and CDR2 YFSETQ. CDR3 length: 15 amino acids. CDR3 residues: CASSLNTGRHQPQHF. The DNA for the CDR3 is TGCGCCAGCAGCTTGAATACAGGAAGACATCAGCCCCAGCATTTT.

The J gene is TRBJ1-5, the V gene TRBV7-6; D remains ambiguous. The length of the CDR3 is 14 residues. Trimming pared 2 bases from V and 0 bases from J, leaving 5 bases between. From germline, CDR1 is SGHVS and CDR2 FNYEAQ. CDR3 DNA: TGTGCCAGCAGCTTACGAGTTAGCAATCAGCCCCAGCATTTT. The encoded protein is CASSLRVSNQPQHF.

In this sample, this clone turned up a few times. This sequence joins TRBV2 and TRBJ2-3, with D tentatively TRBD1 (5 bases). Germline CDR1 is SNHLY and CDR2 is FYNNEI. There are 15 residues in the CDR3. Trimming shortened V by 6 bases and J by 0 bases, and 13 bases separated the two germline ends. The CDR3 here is CASRVRETSTDTQYF. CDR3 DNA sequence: TGTGCCAGCAGGGTCAGGGAAACTAGCACAGATACGCAGTATTTT.

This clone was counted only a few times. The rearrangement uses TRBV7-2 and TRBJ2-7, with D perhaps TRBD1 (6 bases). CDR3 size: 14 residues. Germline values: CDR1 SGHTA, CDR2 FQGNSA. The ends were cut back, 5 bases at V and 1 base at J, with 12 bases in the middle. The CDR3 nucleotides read TGTGCCAGCAGCCCCGTAACAGGGTCCTACGAGCAGTACTTC. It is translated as CASSPVTGSYEQYF.

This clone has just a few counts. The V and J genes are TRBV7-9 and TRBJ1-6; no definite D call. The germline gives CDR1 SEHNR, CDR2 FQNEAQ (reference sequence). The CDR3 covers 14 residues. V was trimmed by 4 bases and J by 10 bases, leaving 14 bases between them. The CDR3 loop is CASSSEPARSPLHF. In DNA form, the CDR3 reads TGTGCCAGCAGCTCTGAACCCGCCAGGTCACCCCTCCACTTT.

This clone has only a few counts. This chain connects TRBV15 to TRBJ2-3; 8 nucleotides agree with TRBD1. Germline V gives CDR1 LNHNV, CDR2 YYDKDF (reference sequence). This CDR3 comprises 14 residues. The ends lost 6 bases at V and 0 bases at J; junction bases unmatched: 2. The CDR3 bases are TGTGCCACCAGAAGACAGGGGAGCACAGATACGCAGTATTTT. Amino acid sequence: CATRRQGSTDTQYF.

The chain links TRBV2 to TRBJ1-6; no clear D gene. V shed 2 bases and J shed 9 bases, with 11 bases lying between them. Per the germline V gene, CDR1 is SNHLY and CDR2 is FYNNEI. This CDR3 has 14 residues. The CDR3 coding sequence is TGTGCCAGCAGTGAATTCCTCAGTGCTTCACCCCTCCACTTT. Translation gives CASSEFLSASPLHF.

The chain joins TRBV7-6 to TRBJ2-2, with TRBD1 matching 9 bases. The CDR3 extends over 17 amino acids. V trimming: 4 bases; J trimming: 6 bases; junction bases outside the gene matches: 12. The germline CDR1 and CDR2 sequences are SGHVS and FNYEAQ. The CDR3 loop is CASSYSLADRGSGELFF. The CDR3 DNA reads TGTGCCAGCAGCTACAGCCTGGCAGACAGGGGGTCCGGGGAGCTGTTTTTT.

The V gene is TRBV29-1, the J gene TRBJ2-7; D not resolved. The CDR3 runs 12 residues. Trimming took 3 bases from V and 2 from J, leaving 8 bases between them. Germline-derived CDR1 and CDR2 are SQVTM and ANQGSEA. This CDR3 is CSVDLGAYEQYF. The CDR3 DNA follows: TGCAGCGTTGATCTTGGAGCCTACGAGCAGTACTTC.

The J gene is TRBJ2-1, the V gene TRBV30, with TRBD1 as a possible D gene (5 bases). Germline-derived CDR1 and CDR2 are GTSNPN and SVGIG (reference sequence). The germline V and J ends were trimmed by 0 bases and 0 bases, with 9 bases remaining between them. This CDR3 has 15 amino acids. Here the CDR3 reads CAWSVKRGSYNEQFF. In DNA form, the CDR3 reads TGTGCCTGGAGTGTCAAAAGGGGCTCCTACAATGAGCAGTTCTTC.

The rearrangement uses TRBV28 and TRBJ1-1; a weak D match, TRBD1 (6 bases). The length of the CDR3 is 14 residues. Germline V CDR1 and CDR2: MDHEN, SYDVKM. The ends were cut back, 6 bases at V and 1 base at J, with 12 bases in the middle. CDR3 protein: CASRPTGSNTEAFF. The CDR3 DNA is TGTGCCAGCAGACCGACAGGATCGAACACTGAAGCTTTCTTT. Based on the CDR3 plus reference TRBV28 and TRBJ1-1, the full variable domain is DVKVTQSSRYLVKRTGEKVFLECVQDMDHENMFWYRQDPGLGLRLIYFSYDVKMKEKGDIPEGYSVSREKKERFSLILESASTNQTSMYLCASRPTGSNTEAFFGQGTRLTVV.

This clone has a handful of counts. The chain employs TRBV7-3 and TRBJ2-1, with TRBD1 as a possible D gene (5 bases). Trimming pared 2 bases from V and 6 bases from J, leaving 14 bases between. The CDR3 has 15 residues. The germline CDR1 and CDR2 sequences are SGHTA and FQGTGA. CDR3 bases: TGTGCCAGCAGCTTATCGGGCAGGGTTGGCAATGAGCAGTTCTTC. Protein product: CASSLSGRVGNEQFF.

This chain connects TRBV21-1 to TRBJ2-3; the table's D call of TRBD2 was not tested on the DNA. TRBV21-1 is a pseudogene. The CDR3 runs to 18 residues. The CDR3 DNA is TGTGCCAGCAGCAAAAGCACAGGGAGCGGGGCTAGCACAGATACGCAGTATTTT. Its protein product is CASSKSTGSGASTDTQYF.

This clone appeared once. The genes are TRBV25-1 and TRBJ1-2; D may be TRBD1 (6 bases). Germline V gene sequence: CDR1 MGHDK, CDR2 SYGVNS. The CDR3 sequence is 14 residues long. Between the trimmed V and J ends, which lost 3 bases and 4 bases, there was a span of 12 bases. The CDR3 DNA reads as TGTGCCAGCAGTGATACAGGGCCCTTCTATGGCTACACCTTC. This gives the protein CASSDTGPFYGYTF.

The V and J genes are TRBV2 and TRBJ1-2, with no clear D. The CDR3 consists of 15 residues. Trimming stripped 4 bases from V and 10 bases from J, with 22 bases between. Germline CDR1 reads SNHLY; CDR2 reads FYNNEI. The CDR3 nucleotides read TGTGCCAGCAGTGGCCACGCAGTCGAAACAACCGCCTACACCTTC. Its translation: CASSGHAVETTAYTF.

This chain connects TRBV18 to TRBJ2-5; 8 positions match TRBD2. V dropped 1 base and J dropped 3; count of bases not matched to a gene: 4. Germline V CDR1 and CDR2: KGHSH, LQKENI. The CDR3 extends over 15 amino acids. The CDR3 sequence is CASSPHQREKETQYF. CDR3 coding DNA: TGTGCCAGCTCACCACATCAGCGGGAGAAAGAGACCCAGTACTTC.

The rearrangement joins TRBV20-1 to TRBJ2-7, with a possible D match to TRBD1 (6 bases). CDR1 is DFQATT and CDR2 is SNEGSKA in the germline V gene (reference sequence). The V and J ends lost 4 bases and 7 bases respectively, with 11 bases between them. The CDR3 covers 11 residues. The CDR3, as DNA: TGCAGTGCTAACCAGGGGCATGAGCAGTACTTC. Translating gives CSANQGHEQYF.